These T cell receptor beta chains were read from a single sample in a study of response to subunit inactivated influenza vaccine. Via MiXCR, TCRdb re-called the RT-PCR reads, giving one row per CDR3 protein. The table has about 650,000 distinct CDR3 sequences, 15% to 18% seen once. Sequences were derived from PBMCs from blood, sampled 11 to 12 days after vaccination. The receptors were gathered from a man aged 45 to 65 who received an inactivated influenza vaccine. CDR3s include the opening cysteine and the closing phenylalanine or tryptophan. Each record gives: V gene, clone size, J gene, CDR3 protein. Size is stated for part of the rows, as once, few or many counts, or as a class when the clone is expanded.

TRBV7-2	NA	TRBJ2-1	CASREGGDNEQFF
TRBV12-3/TRBV12-4	many	TRBJ2-7	CASSLRAELSYEQYF
TRBV3-1	NA	TRBJ2-5	CASSLRSGLAGGRETQYF
TRBV4-2	NA	TRBJ1-1	CASSHGGVNTEAFF
TRBV7-2	NA	TRBJ2-7	CASTPRPLAGGLLEQYF
TRBV5-1	few	TRBJ2-2	CASSKSGDTGELFF
TRBV28	NA	TRBJ1-5	CASSQAVQPQHF
TRBV27	few	TRBJ2-7	CASSLTGWEEQYF
TRBV19	NA	TRBJ1-5	CASGRTNQPQHF
TRBV28	NA	TRBJ1-2	CASTRQGINGYTF
TRBV3-1	few	TRBJ2-7	CASSRGFGLAGDEQYF
TRBV6-2/TRBV6-3	many	TRBJ1-2	CASSHAPDRSYGYTF
TRBV6-2/TRBV6-3	NA	TRBJ2-5	CASSYSGTEETQYF
TRBV15	NA	TRBJ1-1	CATSRRRNTEAFF
TRBV5-6	NA	TRBJ2-1	CASSQPRGGGEQFF
TRBV20-1	many	TRBJ2-3	CSASTDMTSGEADTQYF
TRBV11-2	NA	TRBJ2-5	CASSFSLGGETQYF
TRBV27	NA	TRBJ2-5	CASSLAGRRMETQYF
TRBV29-1	NA	TRBJ2-5	CSARGSGTQYF
TRBV20-1	few	TRBJ1-1	CSARDPRVGTEAFF
TRBV30	NA	TRBJ2-7	CAWSPGGSYEQYF
TRBV11-2	few	TRBJ2-1	CASSLNRGNNEQFF
TRBV5-1	NA	TRBJ2-5	CASRPQGYQETQYF
TRBV20-1	NA	TRBJ1-2	CSARDLNLTSNYGYTF
TRBV27	NA	TRBJ2-3	CASSFLAGFTDTQYF
TRBV29-1	NA	TRBJ2-7	CSVDGTDYEQYF
TRBV7-6	NA	TRBJ2-1	CASSGGGFGEQFF
TRBV7-2	NA	TRBJ2-7	CASSPLGSGAIYEQYF
TRBV4-3	NA	TRBJ2-3	CASSQGTSGADTQYF
TRBV19	many	TRBJ2-1	CASNPSGAPYNEQFF
TRBV6-2/TRBV6-3	NA	TRBJ2-1	CASSYSMGLLNNEQFF
TRBV20-1	many	TRBJ2-7	CSAREHRAYEQYF
TRBV15	NA	TRBJ1-1	CATSREAGGSNTEAFF
TRBV10-2	NA	TRBJ2-3	CASQAGGFTDTQYF
TRBV20-1	few	TRBJ2-1	CSARDPLGSYNEQFF
TRBV29-1	many	TRBJ2-1	CSVSTQRGYNEQFF
TRBV5-6	few	TRBJ2-1	CASSLRTFINNEQFF
TRBV7-2	NA	TRBJ2-1	CASSLEGLVGEQFF